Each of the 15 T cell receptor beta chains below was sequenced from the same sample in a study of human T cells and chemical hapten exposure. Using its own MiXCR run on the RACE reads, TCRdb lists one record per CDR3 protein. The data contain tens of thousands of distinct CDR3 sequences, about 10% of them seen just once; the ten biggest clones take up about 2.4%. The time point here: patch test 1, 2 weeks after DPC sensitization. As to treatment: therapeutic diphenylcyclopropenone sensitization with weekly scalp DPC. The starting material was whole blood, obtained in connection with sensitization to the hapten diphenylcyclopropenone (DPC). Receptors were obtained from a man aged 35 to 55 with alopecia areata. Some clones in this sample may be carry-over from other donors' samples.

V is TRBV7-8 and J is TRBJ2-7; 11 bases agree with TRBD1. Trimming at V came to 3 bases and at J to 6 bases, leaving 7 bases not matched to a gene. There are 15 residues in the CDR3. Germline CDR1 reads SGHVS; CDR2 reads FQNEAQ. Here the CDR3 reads CASSFNRDRGSEQYV. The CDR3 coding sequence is TGTGCCAGCAGCTTCAACCGGGACAGGGGGTCCGAGCAGTACGTC.

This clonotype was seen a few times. The CDR3 nucleotides read TGTGCCACCAGTGAGTCCGGAGGAGTCAATCAGCCCCAGCATTTT. Its protein is CATSESGGVNQPQHF. V and J are TRBV24-1 and TRBJ1-5; D is unclear. The CDR3 extends over 15 amino acids. V gave up 4 bases and J gave up 3 bases, with 12 bases separating them. The germline V gene has CDR1 KGHDR and CDR2 SFDVKD.

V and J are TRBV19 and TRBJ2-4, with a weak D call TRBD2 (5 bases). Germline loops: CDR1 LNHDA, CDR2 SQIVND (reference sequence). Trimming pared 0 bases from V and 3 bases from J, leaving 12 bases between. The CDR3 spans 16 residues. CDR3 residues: CASSIEDGIIKNIQYF. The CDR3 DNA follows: TGTGCCAGTAGTATAGAAGACGGGATAATCAAAAACATTCAGTACTTC.

In DNA form, the CDR3 reads TGTGCCAGCAGCCCTTCTCAGGGGATCAACGAGCAGTACTTC. Translating it yields CASSPSQGINEQYF. V and J are TRBV3-1 and TRBJ2-7; possibly TRBD1 for D (6 bases). In germline, CDR1 is LGHDT, CDR2 YNNKEL (reference sequence). Trimming removed 4 bases at V and 5 bases at J, with 15 bases between. The CDR3 consists of 14 residues.

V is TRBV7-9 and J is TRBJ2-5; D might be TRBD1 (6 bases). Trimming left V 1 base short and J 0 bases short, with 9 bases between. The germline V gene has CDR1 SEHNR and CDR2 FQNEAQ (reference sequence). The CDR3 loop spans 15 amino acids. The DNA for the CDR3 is TGTGCCAGCAGCTTAGGAGGACAGAACCAAGAGACCCAGTACTTC. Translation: CASSLGGQNQETQYF.

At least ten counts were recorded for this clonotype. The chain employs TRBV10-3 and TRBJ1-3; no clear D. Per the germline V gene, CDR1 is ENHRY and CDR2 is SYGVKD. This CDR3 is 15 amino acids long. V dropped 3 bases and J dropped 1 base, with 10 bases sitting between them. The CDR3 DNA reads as TGTGCCATCAGTGAACCAGTAAAATCTGGAAACACCATATATTTT. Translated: CAISEPVKSGNTIYF.

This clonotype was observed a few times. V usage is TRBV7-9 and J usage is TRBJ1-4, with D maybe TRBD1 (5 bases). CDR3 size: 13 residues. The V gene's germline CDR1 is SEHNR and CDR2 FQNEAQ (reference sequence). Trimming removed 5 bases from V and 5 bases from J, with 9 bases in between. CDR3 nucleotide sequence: TGTGCCAGCAGCCGAGGACAAAATGAAAAACTGTTTTTT. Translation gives CASSRGQNEKLFF.

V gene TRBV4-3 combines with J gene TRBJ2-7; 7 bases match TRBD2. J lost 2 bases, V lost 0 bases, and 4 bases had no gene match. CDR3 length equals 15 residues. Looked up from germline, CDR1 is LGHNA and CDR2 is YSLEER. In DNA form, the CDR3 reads TGCGCCAGCAGCCAAGATTCGGGGGGAGCCTACGAGCAGTACTTC. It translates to CASSQDSGGAYEQYF.

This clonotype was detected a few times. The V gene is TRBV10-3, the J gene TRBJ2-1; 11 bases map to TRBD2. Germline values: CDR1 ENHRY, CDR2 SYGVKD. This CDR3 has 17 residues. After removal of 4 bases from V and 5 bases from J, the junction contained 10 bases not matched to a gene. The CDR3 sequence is CAISGVPPGLADNEQFF. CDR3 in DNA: TGTGCCATCAGTGGAGTCCCACCGGGACTAGCGGACAATGAGCAGTTCTTC.

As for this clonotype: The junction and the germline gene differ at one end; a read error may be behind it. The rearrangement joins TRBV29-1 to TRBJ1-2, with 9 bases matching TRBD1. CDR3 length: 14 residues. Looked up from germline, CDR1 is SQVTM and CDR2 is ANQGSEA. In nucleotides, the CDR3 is TGCAGCGTTGGGTTGGACAGGGGTGACTATGGCAACACCTTC. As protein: CSVGLDRGDYGNTF.

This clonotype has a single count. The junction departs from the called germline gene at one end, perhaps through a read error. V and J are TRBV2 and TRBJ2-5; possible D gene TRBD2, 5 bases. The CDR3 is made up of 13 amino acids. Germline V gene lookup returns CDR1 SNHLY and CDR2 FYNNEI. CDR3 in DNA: TGTGCCGGCAGCGGTGCCCCGGTAGAGACCCAGTACTTC. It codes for CAGSGAPVETQYF.

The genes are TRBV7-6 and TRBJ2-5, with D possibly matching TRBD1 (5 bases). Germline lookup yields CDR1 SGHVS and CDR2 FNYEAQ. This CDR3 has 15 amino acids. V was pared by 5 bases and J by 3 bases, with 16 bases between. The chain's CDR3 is CASSPSGLRKETQYF. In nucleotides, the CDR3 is TGTGCCAGCAGCCCTTCAGGGCTTAGGAAAGAGACCCAGTACTTC.

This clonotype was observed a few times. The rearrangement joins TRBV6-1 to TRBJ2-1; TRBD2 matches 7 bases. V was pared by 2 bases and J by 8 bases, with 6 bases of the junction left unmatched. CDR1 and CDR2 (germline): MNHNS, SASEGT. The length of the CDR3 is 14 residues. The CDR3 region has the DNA TGTGCCAGCAGTGAATGGGAGGGGTACGATGAGCAGTTCTTC. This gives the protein CASSEWEGYDEQFF.

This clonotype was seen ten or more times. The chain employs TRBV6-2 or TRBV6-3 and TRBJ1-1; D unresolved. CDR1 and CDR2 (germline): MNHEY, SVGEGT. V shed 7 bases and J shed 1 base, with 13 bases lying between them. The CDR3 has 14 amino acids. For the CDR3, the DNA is TGTGCCAGCACCCATCCCCCCTGGAACACTGAAGCTTTCTTT. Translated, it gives CASTHPPWNTEAFF.

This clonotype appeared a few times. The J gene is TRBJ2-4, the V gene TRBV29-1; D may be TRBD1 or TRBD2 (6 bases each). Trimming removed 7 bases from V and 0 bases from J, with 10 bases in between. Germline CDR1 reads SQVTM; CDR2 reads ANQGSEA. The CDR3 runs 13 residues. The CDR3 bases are TGCAGCGGACGGGGGCTAGCCAAAAACATTCAGTACTTC. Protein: CSGRGLAKNIQYF.